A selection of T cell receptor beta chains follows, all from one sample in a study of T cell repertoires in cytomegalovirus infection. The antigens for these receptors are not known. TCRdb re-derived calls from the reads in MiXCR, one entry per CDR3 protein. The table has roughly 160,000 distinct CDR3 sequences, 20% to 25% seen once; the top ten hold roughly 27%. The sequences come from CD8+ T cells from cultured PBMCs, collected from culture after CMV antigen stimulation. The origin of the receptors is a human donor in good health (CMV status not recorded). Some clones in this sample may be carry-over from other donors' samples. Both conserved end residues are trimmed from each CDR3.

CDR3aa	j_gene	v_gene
ASSQDLWVATTGELF	TRBJ2-2	TRBV4-3
ASSPSRVGTSRRAF	TRBJ1-1	TRBV4-3
ASSLMTNIALTDTQY	TRBJ2-3	TRBV5-6
ASSQSLGPGGHEQY	TRBJ2-7	TRBV4-2
ASSSDRAGANVLT	TRBJ2-6	TRBV12-3/TRBV12-4
ASSQWDRGVEQY	TRBJ2-7	TRBV4-3
ASSYRDTPNYGYT	TRBJ1-2	TRBV7-2
ASSLWGGDNEQF	TRBJ2-1	TRBV7-2
ASSLGQTGGTEAF	TRBJ1-1	TRBV9
ASSYSTEGWPGNTIY	TRBJ1-3	TRBV6-5
ASSLTQGRTNEKLF	TRBJ1-4	TRBV7-6
ASTLGGGGTEAF	TRBJ1-1	TRBV12-3/TRBV12-4
ASSFLVYEQY	TRBJ2-7	TRBV12-3/TRBV12-4
ASSLERTGGYEQY	TRBJ2-7	TRBV7-8
ASRGPSYNEQF	TRBJ2-1	TRBV2
AISDLGQNTEAF	TRBJ1-1	TRBV10-3
ASSDGRRQPQH	TRBJ1-5	TRBV6-5
ASSYGVELQETQY	TRBJ2-5	TRBV6-8
ASSPVLQQETQY	TRBJ2-5	TRBV6-6
ASSQTGASTDTQY	TRBJ2-3	TRBV6-6
ASSQPSYEQY	TRBJ2-7	TRBV7-2
ASTFGRGSDTEAF	TRBJ1-1	TRBV6-2/TRBV6-3
ASSLQLGQLPYNEQF	TRBJ2-1	TRBV7-2
ARRGRHEQY	TRBJ2-7	TRBV2
SVEDPGQTYEQY	TRBJ2-7	TRBV29-1
ASSLTDSNQPQH	TRBJ1-5	TRBV12-3/TRBV12-4
ASSPASEVYNEQF	TRBJ2-1	TRBV12-3/TRBV12-4
ASSPPGLTDTQY	TRBJ2-3	TRBV7-8
ASSVARYSYEQY	TRBJ2-7	TRBV9
ASSYSEGGGNEQF	TRBJ2-1	TRBV6-6
ASISGDLGGYT	TRBJ1-2	TRBV25-1
ASSLEGHLYGYT	TRBJ1-2	TRBV7-2
ASPGTGGNYGYT	TRBJ1-2	TRBV2
AISWTSGRTDTQY	TRBJ2-3	TRBV10-3
ASSLDGAGQPQH	TRBJ1-5	TRBV4-1